A single sample is the source of the 32 T cell receptor beta chains below, sequenced in a study of blood T cells in healthy people across ages. The use of a sample-barcoded 5' primer and a J-beta primer mix characterized a second PCR of roughly 7 to 11 cycles. One entry per CDR3 protein, called by TCRdb with MiXCR from the 5' RACE reads. The table records 2 million or so distinct CDR3 sequences, just under 50% of them present only once. The sequencing sample was made of blood. All receptors derive from a woman in her 40s in good health.

The V gene is TRBV20-1, the J gene TRBJ2-5; D might be TRBD1 or TRBD2, each matching 5 bases. The CDR3 is 15 residues long. Germline V gene data show CDR1 as DFQATT and CDR2 as SNEGSKA (reference sequence). The germline V and J ends were trimmed by 1 base and 4 bases, with 16 bases remaining between them. The CDR3 here is CSARGPGTGRETQYF. CDR3 DNA: TGCAGTGCTAGAGGACCAGGGACGGGTAGAGAGACCCAGTACTTC.

V gene TRBV27 combines with J gene TRBJ2-1; TRBD1 is a possible D gene (5 bases). The DNA matches TRBJ2-7 better at its end, which makes the J call doubtful. CDR1 and CDR2 from the germline V gene are MNHEY and SMNVEV (reference sequence). The CDR3 runs to 14 residues. CDR3 sequence: CASSPRDRPNEQYF. The CDR3 DNA reads as TGTGCCAGCAGTCCCCGTGACAGACCCAATGAGCAGTACTTC.

The gene calls are TRBV3-1 and TRBJ2-3, with TRBD2 identical over 9 bases. J gave up 3 bases and V 3 bases, and 7 bases lay outside the gene matches. The CDR3 has 16 residues. The germline gives CDR1 LGHDT, CDR2 YNNKEL (reference sequence). Here the CDR3 DNA reads TGTGCCAGCAGCCAGTCCCTGCGGGGGGGGACAGATACGCAGTATTTT. This codes for CASSQSLRGGTDTQYF.

The chain joins TRBV7-9 to TRBJ2-1, with D possibly called TRBD1 or TRBD2 (5 bases each). Germline-derived CDR1 and CDR2 are SEHNR and FQNEAQ (reference sequence). The CDR3 has 13 residues. V lost 5 bases and J lost 7, with 12 bases in between. CDR3 coding DNA: TGTGCCAGCAGCCACGGGACCTGGAATGAGCAGTTCTTC. Its protein product is CASSHGTWNEQFF.

The gene calls are TRBV4-3 and TRBJ2-4; D possibly corresponds to TRBD1 (5 bases). V lost 0 bases and J lost 2, with 11 bases in between. From germline, CDR1 is LGHNA and CDR2 YSLEER. This CDR3 comprises 16 residues. The CDR3, as DNA: TGCGCCAGCAGCCAAGAATCCCAGGGATCCAAAAACATTCAGTACTTC. Translating it yields CASSQESQGSKNIQYF.

The J gene is TRBJ2-7, the V gene TRBV4-3; 7 bases are shared with TRBD1. With 0 bases clipped from V and 3 bases from J, the junction kept 14 bases outside the gene matches. There are 18 residues in the CDR3. Germline V gene data show CDR1 as LGHNA and CDR2 as YSLEER. The DNA of the CDR3 is TGCGCCAGCAGCCAAGAATGGGGACAGATACCCTCCCACTACGAGCAGTACTTC. It encodes CASSQEWGQIPSHYEQYF.

This chain connects TRBV7-2 to TRBJ2-6; no definite D call. Germline values: CDR1 SGHTA, CDR2 FQGNSA. This CDR3 spans 14 amino acids. Trimming shortened V by 5 bases and J by 0 bases, and 5 bases separated the two germline ends. Written as DNA, the CDR3 is TGTGCCAGCAGCACCCCCTCTGGGGCCAACGTCCTGACTTTC. Translation: CASSTPSGANVLTF.

This clonotype was recorded a few times. The chain carries TRBV28 and TRBJ2-5, with 15 bases matching TRBD2. The CDR3 runs to 15 residues. Germline V CDR1 and CDR2: MDHEN, SYDVKM. Losses at the gene ends were 5 bases for V and 5 bases for J; bases not matched to a gene: 3. In DNA form, the CDR3 reads TGTGCCAGCAGTGCCGGGACTAGCGGGGGGGAGACCCAGTACTTC. This codes for CASSAGTSGGETQYF.

The chain has TRBV7-9 and TRBJ2-1, with D perhaps matching TRBD1 (5 bases). The CDR3 sequence is 15 residues long. Trimming removed 5 bases at V and 5 bases at J, with 16 bases between. Looked up from germline, CDR1 is SEHNR and CDR2 is FQNEAQ (reference sequence). The CDR3 reads CASSAQGNRDNEQFF. The CDR3 DNA follows: TGTGCCAGCAGCGCCCAGGGAAATCGGGACAATGAGCAGTTCTTC.

This clonotype appeared a few times. The chain carries TRBV20-1 and TRBJ2-6; D tentatively reads TRBD1 or TRBD2 (5 bases each). CDR1 and CDR2 (germline): DFQATT, SNEGSKA (reference sequence). The CDR3 has 15 residues. Trimming removed 3 bases at V and 0 bases at J, with 9 bases between. In DNA, the CDR3 is TGCAGTGCTAGGCAGGGAGCCTCTGGGGCCAACGTCCTGACTTTC. It codes for CSARQGASGANVLTF.

This clonotype has more than one count but fewer than ten. The chain has TRBV7-9 and TRBJ2-7; a weak D match, TRBD2 (5 bases). This CDR3 spans 14 amino acids. Germline values: CDR1 SEHNR, CDR2 FQNEAQ (reference sequence). V was shortened by 3 bases and J by 0 bases, with 9 bases between the two germline ends. The DNA of the CDR3 is TGTGCCAGCAGCTTCCCGGGGAGCTCCTACGAGCAGTACTTC. Its protein product is CASSFPGSSYEQYF.

The chain combines TRBV6-5 with TRBJ1-5, with D unclear. The V end was cut by 6 bases, the J end by 7 bases, with 16 bases between. The germline V gene has CDR1 MNHEY and CDR2 SVGAGI. The CDR3 has 14 amino acids. The CDR3 reads CASRPGGPDQPQHF. CDR3 DNA sequence: TGTGCCAGCAGACCCGGAGGGCCAGACCAGCCCCAGCATTTT.

This rearrangement joins TRBV7-3 to TRBJ2-1; possible D gene TRBD2, 7 bases. CDR3 length equals 14 residues. The germline V gene has CDR1 SGHTA and CDR2 FQGTGA. Trimming cost V 5 bases and J 8 bases, with 16 bases left between them. The CDR3 is CASSPVGGPDEQFF. The CDR3 region has the DNA TGTGCCAGCAGCCCCGTGGGGGGGCCCGATGAGCAGTTCTTC.

The chain is built from TRBV25-1 and TRBJ1-1, with D possibly TRBD1 on 6 matching bases. V was pared by 8 bases and J by 3 bases, with 16 bases between. CDR3 length: 14 residues. The germline V gene has CDR1 MGHDK and CDR2 SYGVNS. CDR3 sequence: CASRPGGADTEAFF. CDR3 coding DNA: TGTGCCAGCCGACCGGGGGGGGCAGACACTGAAGCTTTCTTT.

V usage is TRBV4-3 and J usage is TRBJ2-1, with 8 positions matching TRBD2. V was pared by 4 bases and J by 10 bases, with 9 bases of the junction left unmatched. The CDR3 is made up of 14 amino acids. Germline CDR1 is LGHNA and CDR2 is YSLEER. CDR3 region: CASSRLAGGDEQFF. DNA of the CDR3: TGCGCCAGCAGCCGCCTAGCGGGCGGGGACGAGCAGTTCTTC.

This clonotype was counted only a few times. The V gene is TRBV24-1, the J gene TRBJ2-4; D gene unclear. The J call may be faulty, since TRBJ2-7 better matches the DNA end. This CDR3 region has 15 residues. Germline loops: CDR1 KGHDR, CDR2 SFDVKD. CDR3: CATSATHSNSYEQYF. The CDR3 DNA is TGTGCCACCAGCGCTACTCACTCCAACTCCTACGAGCAGTACTTC.

The rearrangement joins TRBV28 to TRBJ2-5; 12 positions match TRBD2. Germline trimming cut 5 bases from V and 5 bases from J; bases unmatched to any gene: 6. CDR3 length: 15 residues. CDR1 and CDR2 from the germline V gene are MDHEN and SYDVKM. This chain's CDR3 is CASSPPSGGAETQYF. The CDR3, as DNA: TGTGCCAGCAGTCCACCTAGCGGGGGGGCGGAGACCCAGTACTTC.

In its sample, this clonotype was seen a few times. The gene calls are TRBV4-3 and TRBJ2-2; a possible D gene is TRBD1 (5 bases). V was trimmed by 0 bases and J by 0 bases, leaving 5 bases between them. The CDR3 runs to 15 residues. Germline CDR1 reads LGHNA; CDR2 reads YSLEER. The CDR3 here is CASSQDRANTGELFF. Here the CDR3 DNA reads TGCGCCAGCAGCCAAGACAGGGCGAACACCGGGGAGCTGTTTTTT.

This chain uses TRBV19 with TRBJ2-1; 8 nucleotides align to TRBD1. Unmatched junction bases numbered 3, after V lost 3 bases and J lost 14 bases. The germline V gene encodes CDR1 LNHDA and CDR2 SQIVND (reference sequence). The CDR3 is 11 residues long. The CDR3 nucleotides are TGTGCCAGTAGTATCGACAGGGGCAAGTTCTTC. Translation gives CASSIDRGKFF.

This clonotype was seen just once. V gene TRBV19 combines with J gene TRBJ1-6; D gene ambiguous. CDR1 and CDR2 (germline): LNHDA, SQIVND (reference sequence). The CDR3 has 16 amino acids. V shed 1 base and J shed 7 bases, with 14 bases lying between them. CDR3 DNA sequence: TGTGCCAGTAGTATAGCCCCGGACCAGCCCAATTCACCCCTCCACTTT. Its protein is CASSIAPDQPNSPLHF.

The gene calls are TRBV28 and TRBJ2-7; D gene ambiguous. TRBJ2-4 explains the end of the DNA better; the J call may be wrong. CDR3 length: 15 amino acids. CDR1 and CDR2 (germline): MDHEN, SYDVKM. The CDR3 sequence is CASSLLGSGENIQYF. The CDR3 DNA sequence: TGTGCCAGCAGTTTACTGGGCAGTGGCGAAAACATTCAGTACTTC.

The chain joins TRBV6-2 or TRBV6-3 to TRBJ1-2; D not certain. Trimming took 7 bases from V and 4 from J, leaving 19 bases between them. The CDR3 is 15 residues long. Germline V lookup: CDR1 MNHEY, CDR2 SVGEGT. DNA of the CDR3: TGTGCCAGCACCCAGCTAGCGACTGGACTCTATGGCTACACCTTC. It yields the protein CASTQLATGLYGYTF.

The gene calls are TRBV27 and TRBJ2-1; D perhaps matches TRBD2 (5 bases). The length of the CDR3 is 15 residues. Deletions cut 5 bases from V and 7 bases from J, with 18 bases between. Germline CDR1 reads MNHEY; CDR2 reads SMNVEV (reference sequence). DNA for the CDR3: TGTGCCAGCAGTCCCAAATCGGGGTCTCGTAATGAGCAGTTCTTC. Protein sequence: CASSPKSGSRNEQFF.

This clonotype occurred a few times. This chain links TRBV10-3 with TRBJ2-7, with 10 bases lining up with TRBD2. Germline V gene lookup returns CDR1 ENHRY and CDR2 SYGVKD. The CDR3 is 13 residues long. The V segment lost 4 bases and the J segment 3 bases; nucleotides outside the gene matches: 0. This CDR3 is CAISGTSGYEQYF. The CDR3, as DNA: TGTGCCATCAGTGGGACTAGCGGCTACGAGCAGTACTTC.

V gene TRBV6-5 combines with J gene TRBJ2-1; no firm D call. CDR3 length: 14 residues. V dropped 0 bases and J dropped 14 bases, with 17 bases sitting between them. The germline V gene encodes CDR1 MNHEY and CDR2 SVGAGI. The CDR3 DNA follows: TGTGCCAGCAGTTACTCGAGCTTGCCCCCAAGGGAGTTCTTC. Encoded protein: CASSYSSLPPREFF.

CDR3 sequence reads: CASSLALTPETQYF. CDR3 DNA sequence: TGTGCCAGCAGCTTAGCTTTAACCCCAGAGACCCAGTACTTC. The V and J genes are TRBV7-6 and TRBJ2-5; no clear D gene. The V and J ends lost 0 bases and 4 bases respectively, with 9 bases between them. Germline CDR1 reads SGHVS; CDR2 reads FNYEAQ. The CDR3 consists of 14 residues.

The CDR3 protein is CASSLGGGTAKNIQYF. CDR3 nucleotide sequence: TGTGCCAGCAGCTTAGGGGGAGGGACAGCCAAAAACATTCAGTACTTC. This rearrangement joins TRBV7-2 to TRBJ2-4; 7 bases map to TRBD2. V lost 1 base, J lost 0 bases, and 3 bases stayed unmatched. CDR3 length: 16 residues. The germline gives CDR1 SGHTA, CDR2 FQGNSA.

The V and J genes are TRBV3-1 and TRBJ2-7, with 9 bases identical to TRBD2. With V trimmed by 1 base and J by 10 bases, 8 bases remained unmatched. This CDR3 contains 14 residues. CDR1 and CDR2 (germline): LGHDT, YNNKEL (reference sequence). The CDR3 sequence: CASSQATGLAAQYF. CDR3 sequence (DNA): TGTGCCAGCAGCCAAGCGACGGGACTAGCCGCCCAGTACTTC.

The chain employs TRBV6-6 and TRBJ2-5; 15 nucleotides line up with TRBD2. Germline V gives CDR1 MNHNY, CDR2 SVGAGI (reference sequence). The CDR3 consists of 17 residues. Trimming removed 6 bases from V and 5 bases from J; junction bases left unmatched: 10. CDR3 loop: CASRGLAGGVHRETQYF. CDR3 nucleotides: TGTGCCAGCAGAGGACTAGCGGGGGGGGTACACCGGGAGACCCAGTACTTC.

This rearrangement joins TRBV6-1 to TRBJ2-7; D gene ambiguous. V lost 8 bases and J 7 bases, leaving 12 bases between the germline ends. Germline CDR1 is MNHNS and CDR2 is SASEGT. This CDR3 contains 11 residues. The CDR3 region has the DNA TGTGCCAGCTCCCATTTCGTGGAGCAGTACTTC. Translating gives CASSHFVEQYF.

The chain joins TRBV7-8 to TRBJ1-6; unclear D gene. V was pared by 4 bases and J by 9 bases, with 16 bases between. CDR1 and CDR2 from the germline V gene are SGHVS and FQNEAQ. This CDR3 spans 15 amino acids. The CDR3 bases are TGTGCCAGCAGCTCGAAGGTGGAGAAAGCTTCACCCCTCCACTTT. Translated, it gives CASSSKVEKASPLHF.

The gene calls are TRBV24-1 and TRBJ2-5; the D gene is possibly TRBD1 (6 bases). The end of the DNA fits TRBJ2-7 better, so the J call may be wrong. The CDR3 runs to 15 residues. Per germline, CDR1 KGHDR and CDR2 SFDVKD. In DNA, the CDR3 is TGTGCCACCAGTGACCGCCGGGACAAAACCTACGAGCAGTACTTC. Its protein product is CATSDRRDKTYEQYF.